This T cell receptor beta chain was recorded in a study of cytomegalovirus exposure and HLA in healthy donors. Study-level background: A data release that came early held tens of millions of unique TCRs from HLA-typed donors.

The PCR ran on 60 Vbeta and 13 Jbeta primers. TCRdb keeps only in-frame clones here, not all; method: immunoSEQ multiplex PCR. The sample includes roughly 120,000 clones, roughly 69% of them seen just once. Study conclusions and caveats: Later analysis found that TCR beta chains associated with HLA were more clonally expanded than other, equally common chains. In a later analysis, about 17,000 TCR beta sequences were associated with HLA alleles at 0.05 false discovery rate.

This clone was observed a few times. As yet, its antigen is unknown. V gave up 1 base and J gave up 0 bases, with 7 bases separating them. Germline CDR1 and CDR2: LGHNA and YSLEER. There are 15 residues in the CDR3. This chain uses TRBV4-3 with TRBJ2-1; D is ambiguous. The sample consisted of PBMCs. The TCR comes from a woman aged 40 to 50 in good health and CMV-seropositive. CDR3 loop: CASSQVPSSYNEQFF. CDR3 bases: TGCGCCAGCAGCCAAGTCCCGAGCTCCTACAATGAGCAGTTCTTC.